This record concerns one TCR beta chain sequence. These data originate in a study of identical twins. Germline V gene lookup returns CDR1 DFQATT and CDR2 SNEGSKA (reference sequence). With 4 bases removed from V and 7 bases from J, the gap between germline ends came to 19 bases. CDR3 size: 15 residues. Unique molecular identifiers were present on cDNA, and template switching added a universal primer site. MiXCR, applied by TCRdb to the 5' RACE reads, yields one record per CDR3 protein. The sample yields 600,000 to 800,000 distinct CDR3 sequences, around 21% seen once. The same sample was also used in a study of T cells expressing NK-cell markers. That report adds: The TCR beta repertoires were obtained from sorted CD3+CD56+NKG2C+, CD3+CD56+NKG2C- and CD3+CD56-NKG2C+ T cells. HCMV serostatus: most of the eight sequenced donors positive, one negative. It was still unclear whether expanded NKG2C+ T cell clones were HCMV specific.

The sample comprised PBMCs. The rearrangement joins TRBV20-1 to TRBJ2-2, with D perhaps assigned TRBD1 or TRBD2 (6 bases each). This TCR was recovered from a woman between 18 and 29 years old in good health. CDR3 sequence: CSAIQGGGSLGELFF. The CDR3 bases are TGCAGTGCTATACAGGGAGGAGGGTCCCTCGGGGAGCTGTTTTTT.